These 24 T cell receptor beta chains came from one sample sequenced in a study of regulatory T cells in long-lasting Graves disease. Time point indicated: newly diagnosed GD, antithyroid drugs for less than 3 months. The TCR library was made from RNA that had been extracted from PBMCs in TRIzol. Construction of the TCR beta libraries employed iRepertoire HTBI primers in conjunction with Arm-PCR of CDR3 regions. A single record per CDR3 protein comes from TCRdb applying MiXCR to the multiplex PCR reads. The sample includes about 540,000 distinct CDR3 sequences, 13% seen only once; the top ten take 8% to 10%. The same sample was also studied in work on T cells in Graves' hyperthyroidism and ophthalmopathy.

The sample in question was peripheral blood mononuclear cells (PBMCs), obtained at new diagnosis, from a patient treated with antithyroid drugs. The receptors here all came from a man aged 30 to 45 with Graves disease.

This clonotype was counted many times. This rearrangement joins TRBV12-3 or TRBV12-4 to TRBJ2-7, with 8 bases that match TRBD2. The CDR3 runs 15 residues. V was clipped by 2 bases and J by 0 bases; unmatched bases: 3. CDR3 bases: TGTGCCAGCAGTTTAAAAGCGGGGGTCTCCTACGAGCAGTACTTC. Translated, it gives CASSLKAGVSYEQYF.

This clonotype was recorded at least ten times. This chain uses TRBV11-2 with TRBJ2-1; D remains unclear. Per germline, CDR1 SGHAT and CDR2 FQNNGV. This CDR3 is built from 16 residues. V was shortened by 1 base and J by 0 bases, with 10 bases between the two germline ends. Written as DNA, the CDR3 is TGTGCCAGCAGCTTAGTCTGGCCGAGCTCCTACAATGAGCAGTTCTTC. Residues: CASSLVWPSSYNEQFF. The full variable domain, rest sourced from reference TRBV11-2 and TRBJ2-1, is EAGVAQSPRYKIIEKRQSVAFWCNPISGHATLYWYQQILGQGPKLLIQFQNNGVVDDSQLPKDRFSAERLKGVDSTLKIQPAKLEDSAVYLCASSLVWPSSYNEQFFGPGTRLTVL.

Comment on this clonotype: It may be a read error: a sequence one base away is much more abundant. V and J are TRBV24-1 and TRBJ2-2; possible D gene TRBD1, 5 bases. The CDR3 runs 17 residues. Germline CDR1 and CDR2: KGHDR and SFDVKD. CDR3 DNA: TGTGCCACCGGTGACCTAAGACAGAGTGCGAACACCGGGGAGCTGTTTTTT. Translating it yields CATGDLRQSANTGELFF.

This clonotype was detected only once. It may be a read error: a sequence one base away is much more abundant. This rearrangement joins TRBV11-2 to TRBJ1-2, with unresolved D. In germline, CDR1 is SGHAT, CDR2 FQNNGV. The CDR3 is 14 amino acids. CDR3 residues: CASSHPQRFYGCTF. CDR3 bases: TGTGCCAGCAGCCATCCGCAAAGATTCTATGGCTGCACCTTC.

This chain joins TRBV15 and TRBJ2-7, with D perhaps assigned TRBD1 or TRBD2 (6 bases each). CDR3 length: 14 residues. Germline CDR1 is LNHNV and CDR2 is YYDKDF (reference sequence). The V gene lost 3 bases and the J gene lost 6 bases, with 15 bases spanning the gap. Here the CDR3 DNA reads TGTGCCACCAGCAGCTGGGGGGCGCAGGGCGAGCAGTACTTC. It codes for CATSSWGAQGEQYF.

This clonotype was seen a few times. V gene TRBV10-3 combines with J gene TRBJ1-2; D is unclear. Germline CDR1 reads ENHRY; CDR2 reads SYGVKD. The CDR3 spans 13 residues. The V end lost 10 bases, the J end lost 5 bases, and 17 bases lay between the germline ends. The CDR3 DNA is TGTGCCACCGCCCAGGTTGGGTCTTATGGCTACACCTTC. This encodes CATAQVGSYGYTF.

This clonotype came up a few times. V and J are TRBV19 and TRBJ1-4; 7 nucleotides match TRBD1. The CDR3 sequence is 14 residues long. With 7 bases clipped from V and 10 bases from J, the junction kept 12 bases outside the gene matches. The germline CDR1 and CDR2 sequences are LNHDA and SQIVND (reference sequence). The CDR3 sequence: CASKVGTGAGKLFF. The CDR3 coding sequence is TGTGCCAGTAAGGTTGGTACAGGGGCGGGAAAACTGTTTTTT.

This rearrangement joins TRBV4-1 to TRBJ2-1, with 7 bases aligning to TRBD1. This CDR3 comprises 16 residues. Germline V gives CDR1 MGHRA, CDR2 YSYEKL. With 0 bases clipped from V and 6 bases from J, the junction kept 8 bases outside the gene matches. The CDR3 nucleotides read TGCGCCAGCAGCCAAGATCGAGGACAGGCGTTCAATGAGCAGTTCTTC. Translated: CASSQDRGQAFNEQFF.

This clonotype appeared a few times. The chain uses TRBV20-1 and TRBJ1-1; D possibly corresponds to TRBD1 (5 bases). Trimming took 1 base from V and 4 from J, leaving 13 bases between them. Germline CDR1 DFQATT, CDR2 SNEGSKA (reference sequence). The CDR3 runs 14 residues. CDR3 coding DNA: TGCAGTGCTAGAGCCCCAGGGAGAAGCACTGAAGCTTTCTTT. Translating it yields CSARAPGRSTEAFF.

This clonotype was observed at least ten times. The rearrangement links TRBV2 to TRBJ2-3; the D gene is possibly TRBD1 (6 bases). With 8 bases removed from V and 3 bases from J, the gap between germline ends came to 15 bases. The CDR3 length is 14 residues. Per germline, CDR1 SNHLY and CDR2 FYNNEI. The CDR3 loop is CASGDRGWTDTQYF. In DNA form, the CDR3 reads TGTGCCAGCGGAGATAGGGGGTGGACAGATACGCAGTATTTT.

V gene TRBV5-1 combines with J gene TRBJ1-1; D is unresolved. CDR1 and CDR2 (germline): SGHRS, YFSETQ. CDR3 length equals 14 residues. V shed 0 bases and J shed 1 base, with 7 bases lying between them. DNA of the CDR3: TGCGCCAGCAGCTTGGAACCGCAGAACACTGAAGCTTTCTTT. Residues: CASSLEPQNTEAFF.

This clonotype was recorded many times. CDR3 sequence (DNA): TGTGCCAGCAGACCGGGACAGGGGAATTTCGAGCAGTACTTC. It encodes CASRPGQGNFEQYF. This sequence joins TRBV2 and TRBJ2-7; 10 nucleotides line up with TRBD1. The CDR3 loop spans 14 amino acids. J was trimmed by 6 bases and V by 6 bases; bases with no gene match: 8. Per the germline V gene, CDR1 is SNHLY and CDR2 is FYNNEI.

This clonotype was detected only a few times. The gene calls are TRBV5-1 and TRBJ1-2, with D unresolved. The CDR3 spans 14 residues. Germline CDR1 is SGHRS and CDR2 is YFSETQ. The germline V and J ends were trimmed by 3 bases and 6 bases, with 15 bases remaining between them. The CDR3 is CASSWSGPENGYTF. CDR3 nucleotides: TGCGCCAGCAGCTGGTCCGGGCCCGAGAATGGCTACACCTTC.

This clonotype has at least ten counts. This chain connects TRBV11-2 to TRBJ2-7, with D hard to call. Germline-derived CDR1 and CDR2 are SGHAT and FQNNGV. V was trimmed by 2 bases and J by 4 bases, leaving 6 bases between them. The CDR3 covers 12 residues. The CDR3 region is CASSLPRYEQYF. CDR3 DNA sequence: TGTGCCAGCAGCTTACCGAGATACGAGCAGTACTTC. Variable domain in full (rest from reference TRBV11-2 and TRBJ2-7): EAGVAQSPRYKIIEKRQSVAFWCNPISGHATLYWYQQILGQGPKLLIQFQNNGVVDDSQLPKDRFSAERLKGVDSTLKIQPAKLEDSAVYLCASSLPRYEQYFGPGTRLTVT.

Ten or more counts support this clonotype. The rearrangement links TRBV20-1 to TRBJ1-1; D unresolved. Germline CDR1 DFQATT, CDR2 SNEGSKA (reference sequence). Deletions cut 2 bases from V and 3 bases from J, with 7 bases between. The CDR3 covers 12 residues. For the CDR3, the DNA is TGCAGTGCTAGAACGAGGGACACTGAAGCTTTCTTT. It encodes CSARTRDTEAFF.

CDR3 residues: CATSMPLENEQFF. The CDR3 DNA reads as TGTGCCACCTCTATGCCCCTGGAAAATGAGCAGTTCTTC. V usage is TRBV24-1 and J usage is TRBJ2-1; no clear D. V lost 9 bases and J lost 7, with 15 bases in between. Germline V CDR1 and CDR2: KGHDR, SFDVKD. This CDR3 has 13 residues.

This clonotype was seen a few times. The chain combines TRBV27 with TRBJ2-1, with D perhaps TRBD1 or TRBD2 (5 bases each). V was shortened by 6 bases and J by 2 bases, with 20 bases between the two germline ends. Germline V gene data show CDR1 as MNHEY and CDR2 as SMNVEV (reference sequence). This CDR3 contains 17 residues. The CDR3 DNA is TGTGCCAGCAGCCCTGAGGGGCTTCTCGAAACCTACAATGAGCAGTTCTTC. Its protein is CASSPEGLLETYNEQFF.

The V call is TRBV5-4, the J call TRBJ1-2, with a tentative D call TRBD1 (6 bases). With 4 bases removed from V and 5 bases from J, the gap between germline ends came to 12 bases. The CDR3 has 13 amino acids. CDR1 SGHNT and CDR2 YYREEE come from the germline V gene (reference sequence). In nucleotides, the CDR3 is TGTGCCAGCAGCCACAGGGATTATTATGGCTACACCTTC. Encoded protein: CASSHRDYYGYTF. Complete variable domain (other parts from reference TRBV5-4 and TRBJ1-2): ETGVTQSPTHLIKTRGQQVTLRCSSQSGHNTVSWYQQALGQGPQFIFQYYREEENGRGNFPPRFSGLQFPNYSSELNVNALELDDSALYLCASSHRDYYGYTFGSGTRLTVV.

The sample holds a few counts of this clonotype. The chain employs TRBV3-1 and TRBJ2-7; no clear D gene. The V and J ends lost 6 bases and 0 bases respectively, with 21 bases between them. Per the germline V gene, CDR1 is LGHDT and CDR2 is YNNKEL (reference sequence). The CDR3 spans 17 residues. CDR3 protein: CASSTGRRGLSSYEQYF. The CDR3 bases are TGTGCCAGCAGTACCGGCCGAAGAGGTCTTAGCTCCTACGAGCAGTACTTC.

This clonotype was counted at least ten times. The chain recombines TRBV2 with TRBJ2-3, with D possibly TRBD2 on 6 matching bases. The ends were cut back, 10 bases at V and 2 bases at J, with 19 bases in the middle. The CDR3 runs 15 residues. Germline V gives CDR1 SNHLY, CDR2 FYNNEI. The CDR3 reads CATKRRWGDTDTQYF. The CDR3 region has the DNA TGTGCCACCAAACGGAGGTGGGGGGACACAGATACGCAGTATTTT.

This clonotype was observed a handful of times. The chain links TRBV7-9 to TRBJ2-1; TRBD2 agrees at 11 bases. The V and J ends lost 5 bases and 7 bases, in that order; junction bases with no gene match: 7. CDR1 is SEHNR and CDR2 is FQNEAQ in the germline V gene (reference sequence). CDR3 length: 15 amino acids. DNA for the CDR3: TGTGCCAGCAGCATGGGACTAGCGGCTTCGAATGAGCAGTTCTTC. Translated, it gives CASSMGLAASNEQFF. The full variable domain, its missing parts supplied by reference TRBV7-9 and TRBJ2-1, is DTGVSQNPRHKITKRGQNVTFRCDPISEHNRLYWYRQTLGQGPEFLTYFQNEAQLEKSRLLSDRFSAERPKGSFSTLEIQRTEQGDSAMYLCASSMGLAASNEQFFGPGTRLTVL.

The rearrangement joins TRBV6-5 to TRBJ2-5; D is undetermined. The V gene's germline CDR1 is MNHEY and CDR2 SVGAGI. Deletions cut 3 bases from V and 5 bases from J, with 4 bases between. The CDR3 has 11 residues. The CDR3 coding sequence is TGTGCCAGCAGTTATATGGAGACCCAGTACTTC. It codes for CASSYMETQYF.

The genes are TRBV5-4 and TRBJ2-7; D perhaps matches TRBD2 (5 bases). Germline V gene lookup returns CDR1 SGHNT and CDR2 YYREEE (reference sequence). The CDR3 totals 13 residues. Trimming shortened V by 2 bases and J by 2 bases, and 8 bases separated the two germline ends. The CDR3 loop reads CASSFGVAYEQYF. CDR3 sequence (DNA): TGTGCCAGCAGCTTCGGGGTAGCCTACGAGCAGTACTTC.

This clonotype was seen ten or more times. This sequence joins TRBV5-4 and TRBJ2-7; 9 bases fit TRBD2. The CDR3 runs 14 residues. Germline loops: CDR1 SGHNT, CDR2 YYREEE (reference sequence). The J segment lost 4 bases and the V segment lost 1 base, leaving 3 bases of the junction unmatched. This chain's CDR3 is CASSLFAGGYEQYF. In DNA form, the CDR3 reads TGTGCCAGCAGCTTGTTCGCGGGAGGGTACGAGCAGTACTTC. Using reference TRBV5-4 and TRBJ2-7 for the parts outside the CDR3, the full variable domain is ETGVTQSPTHLIKTRGQQVTLRCSSQSGHNTVSWYQQALGQGPQFIFQYYREEENGRGNFPPRFSGLQFPNYSSELNVNALELDDSALYLCASSLFAGGYEQYFGPGTRLTVT.